The 19 T cell receptor beta chains below were found in one sample sequenced in a study of identical twins. Each CDR3 protein gets one entry after TCRdb re-called the 5' RACE reads with MiXCR. Altogether a few hundred thousand distinct CDR3 sequences are present, roughly 8.7% being singletons, with the ten largest covering approximately 3%. These data also featured in a second study, about yellow fever vaccine responses in identical twins.

Sequencing input: CD8+ T cells sorted from blood. These TCRs come from a woman aged 18-35 years in good health.

V and J are TRBV27 and TRBJ2-3; D ambiguous. Germline loops: CDR1 MNHEY, CDR2 SMNVEV (reference sequence). V lost 0 bases to trimming and J lost 5 bases, with 12 bases between them. CDR3 length: 15 amino acids. The CDR3 sequence is CASSLSVQRLDTQYF. Written as DNA, the CDR3 is TGTGCCAGCAGTTTATCCGTCCAGAGGTTAGATACGCAGTATTTT.

The sample holds many counts of this clonotype. This chain joins TRBV20-1 and TRBJ2-5; D is perhaps TRBD2 (5 bases). With 3 bases removed from V and 7 bases from J, the gap between germline ends came to 18 bases. CDR1 and CDR2 from the germline V gene are DFQATT and SNEGSKA (reference sequence). The CDR3 length is 14 residues. The CDR3: CSASVRGSGWTQYF. The CDR3 nucleotides read TGCAGTGCTAGCGTACGGGGTAGTGGGTGGACCCAGTACTTC.

This clonotype occurred many times. The V call is TRBV15, the J call TRBJ2-3; 10 bases are a match to TRBD1. Germline V lookup: CDR1 LNHNV, CDR2 YYDKDF (reference sequence). The CDR3 is 17 residues long. The V segment lost 3 bases and the J segment 3 bases; nucleotides outside the gene matches: 9. The CDR3 sequence: CATSSQSPGQGTDTQYF. The DNA for the CDR3 is TGTGCCACCAGCAGTCAATCACCGGGACAGGGGACAGATACGCAGTATTTT.

This clonotype appeared a few times. The chain joins TRBV7-2 to TRBJ1-1; unclear D gene. V lost 6 bases, J lost 2 bases, and 7 bases lay in between. The CDR3 has 12 residues. Germline lookup yields CDR1 SGHTA and CDR2 FQGNSA. In DNA form, the CDR3 reads TGTGCCAGCAGTTGGGCCAACACTGAAGCTTTCTTT. This sequence encodes CASSWANTEAFF.

This clonotype was picked up a small number of times. The chain combines TRBV30 with TRBJ1-1, with a weak D call TRBD1 (5 bases). Germline V CDR1 and CDR2: GTSNPN, SVGIG (reference sequence). Trimming stripped 5 bases from V and 1 base from J, with 8 bases between. The CDR3 loop spans 12 amino acids. This CDR3 is CAWGAGNTEAFF. The CDR3 DNA reads TGTGCCTGGGGGGCTGGGAACACTGAAGCTTTCTTT.

This clonotype was counted at least ten times. The V call is TRBV29-1, the J call TRBJ2-1; the D gene is possibly TRBD1 (5 bases). CDR1 is SQVTM and CDR2 is ANQGSEA in the germline V gene. The V and J ends lost 2 bases and 5 bases respectively, with 7 bases between them. The CDR3 covers 12 residues. DNA of the CDR3: TGCAGCGTTGAACAGGGAAACAATGAGCAGTTCTTC. This sequence encodes CSVEQGNNEQFF.

The chain is built from TRBV21-1 and TRBJ2-3; TRBD1 is the table's D call, not checked against the DNA. TRBV21-1 is a known pseudogene. The length of the CDR3 is 15 residues. The CDR3 DNA is TGTGCCAGCAGCAAAGCCGGGACGGACCCCGATACGCAGTATTTT. The encoded protein is CASSKAGTDPDTQYF.

This clonotype showed up just a few times. The chain has TRBV5-1 and TRBJ1-1; 9 bases line up with TRBD1. CDR1 is SGHRS, CDR2 YFSETQ, per germline. The ends lost 4 bases at V and 3 bases at J; junction bases unmatched: 7. The CDR3 runs 15 residues. CDR3 amino acids: CASSDGTGFYTEAFF. The CDR3 DNA sequence: TGCGCCAGCAGCGACGGGACAGGGTTCTACACTGAAGCTTTCTTT.

This chain joins TRBV7-2 and TRBJ1-2, with 7 positions matching TRBD1. Germline V CDR1 and CDR2: SGHTA, FQGNSA. The CDR3 is 14 residues long. V shed 5 bases and J 4 bases; nucleotides not matched to a gene: 7. The CDR3 nucleotides are TGTGCCAGCAGCCCCCTGACAGGGAGCTATGGCTACACCTTC. The encoded protein is CASSPLTGSYGYTF.

There are a few counts of this clonotype. The rearrangement links TRBV14 to TRBJ1-1; D uncertain. V shed 4 bases and J shed 7 bases, with 13 bases lying between them. CDR1 SGHDN and CDR2 FVKESK come from the germline V gene. The CDR3 has 13 residues. The CDR3 reads CASSPSAGNEAFF. In nucleotides, the CDR3 is TGTGCCAGCAGCCCTTCGGCGGGGAATGAAGCTTTCTTT.

The J gene is TRBJ2-3, the V gene TRBV6-4, with D possibly being TRBD2 (7 bases). The CDR3 consists of 16 residues. V shed 4 bases and J shed 2 bases, with 16 bases lying between them. The germline CDR1 and CDR2 sequences are MRHNA and SNTAGT. The DNA of the CDR3 is TGTGCCAGCAGTGTCTCGAGCGGGGACATCACAGATACGCAGTATTTT. As protein: CASSVSSGDITDTQYF.

This clonotype was found many times. The V call is TRBV7-9, the J call TRBJ2-2, with D tentatively TRBD1 (6 bases). Trimming took off 0 bases at V and 2 bases at J, with 13 bases between the two ends. CDR1 and CDR2 from the germline V gene are SEHNR and FQNEAQ (reference sequence). The CDR3 extends over 17 amino acids. This CDR3 is CASSLALSDRNTGELFF. CDR3 nucleotide sequence: TGTGCCAGCAGCTTAGCGTTGTCGGACAGAAACACCGGGGAGCTGTTTTTT.

In its sample, this clonotype was seen a few times. The chain has TRBV20-1 and TRBJ2-7; D is perhaps TRBD1 (6 bases). V was shortened by 5 bases and J by 1 base, with 12 bases between the two germline ends. Germline V gene sequence: CDR1 DFQATT, CDR2 SNEGSKA (reference sequence). This CDR3 is 13 amino acids long. The CDR3 loop is CSAQQGLSYEQYF. CDR3 DNA: TGCAGTGCTCAACAGGGATTGTCCTACGAGCAGTACTTC.

The rearrangement links TRBV19 to TRBJ2-3, with D possibly being TRBD1 or TRBD2 (5 bases each). CDR1 LNHDA and CDR2 SQIVND come from the germline V gene (reference sequence). Deletions cut 5 bases from V and 5 bases from J, with 29 bases between. CDR3 length equals 19 residues. CDR3: CASSSYWMGPSDFGDTQYF. The DNA for the CDR3 is TGTGCCAGTAGTTCTTATTGGATGGGACCATCGGATTTCGGAGATACGCAGTATTTT. The whole variable domain, remainder taken from reference TRBV19 and TRBJ2-3, is DGGITQSPKYLFRKEGQNVTLSCEQNLNHDAMYWYRQDPGQGLRLIYYSQIVNDFQKGDIAEGYSVSREKKESFPLTVTSAQKNPTAFYLCASSSYWMGPSDFGDTQYFGPGTRLTVL.

Only a few counts were recorded for this clonotype. This chain links TRBV20-1 with TRBJ2-3; D perhaps matches TRBD1 (6 bases). V was clipped by 0 bases and J by 3 bases, with 13 bases between them. The CDR3 spans 15 residues. Looked up from germline, CDR1 is DFQATT and CDR2 is SNEGSKA (reference sequence). Written as DNA, the CDR3 is TGCAGTGCTAGAGATGGGGGTCAGGGGACAGATACGCAGTATTTT. This gives the protein CSARDGGQGTDTQYF.

This chain connects TRBV14 to TRBJ2-5, with 8 nucleotides matching TRBD2. Germline CDR1 and CDR2: SGHDN and FVKESK. The J segment lost 4 bases and the V segment lost 3 bases, leaving 4 bases of the junction unmatched. The CDR3 runs to 14 residues. The CDR3 DNA is TGTGCCAGCAGCCAGGCGGGGGGAAGAGAGACCCAGTACTTC. As protein: CASSQAGGRETQYF.

There are many counts of this clonotype. This rearrangement joins TRBV14 to TRBJ2-5; perhaps TRBD1 as D (6 bases). Germline V lookup: CDR1 SGHDN, CDR2 FVKESK. The CDR3 has 16 amino acids. V lost 0 bases and J 4 bases, leaving 15 bases between the germline ends. CDR3: CASSQDTAGDRETQYF. The CDR3 DNA sequence: TGTGCCAGCAGCCAAGATACCGCAGGGGACCGAGAGACCCAGTACTTC.

This clonotype has at least ten counts. J is TRBJ2-1 and V is TRBV29-1, with 8 bases fitting TRBD1. From germline, CDR1 is SQVTM and CDR2 ANQGSEA. The length of the CDR3 is 14 residues. After removal of 4 bases from V and 7 bases from J, the junction contained 9 bases not matched to a gene. For the CDR3, the DNA is TGCAGCGTTGGGTCTCGGACAGGGTCAAATGAGCAGTTCTTC. Its protein is CSVGSRTGSNEQFF.

The chain recombines TRBV12-3 or TRBV12-4 with TRBJ1-2; unclear D gene. The CDR3 covers 14 residues. Deletions cut 5 bases from V and 3 bases from J, with 13 bases between. The CDR3 here is CASSVDLADYGYTF. Here the CDR3 DNA reads TGTGCCAGCAGTGTGGACCTAGCGGACTATGGCTACACCTTC.